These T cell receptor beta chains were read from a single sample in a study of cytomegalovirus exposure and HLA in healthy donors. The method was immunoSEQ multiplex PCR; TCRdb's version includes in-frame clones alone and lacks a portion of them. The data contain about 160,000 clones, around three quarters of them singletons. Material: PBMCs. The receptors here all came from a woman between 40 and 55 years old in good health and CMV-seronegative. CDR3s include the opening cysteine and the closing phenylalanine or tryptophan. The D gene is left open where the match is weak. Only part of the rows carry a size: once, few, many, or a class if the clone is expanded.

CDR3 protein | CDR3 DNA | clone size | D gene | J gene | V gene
CATSSRGDEQFF | TGTGCCACCAGCTCCAGGGGCGACGAGCAGTTCTTC | - | - | TRBJ2-1 | TRBV15
CASSVWDRAYEQYF | TGTGCCAGTAGTGTATGGGACAGGGCCTACGAGCAGTACTTC | once | TRBD1 | TRBJ2-7 | TRBV19
CASSLGQGSYQETQYF | TGTGCCAGCAGCTTGGGCCAGGGGTCGTACCAAGAGACCCAGTACTTC | - | - | TRBJ2-5 | TRBV5-4
CASSFGTPLWETQYF | TGCGCCAGCAGCTTTGGGACACCCTTATGGGAGACCCAGTACTTC | - | - | TRBJ2-5 | TRBV5-1
CASRLGGNTEAFF | TGTGCCAGCAGGCTAGGTGGCAACACTGAAGCTTTCTTT | - | - | TRBJ1-1 | TRBV6-6
CASSRQGWGGEAFF | TGTGCCAGCAGTCGTCAGGGTTGGGGGGGTGAAGCTTTCTTT | few | - | TRBJ1-1 | TRBV6-1
CASRTGLGSETQYF | TGTGCCAGCAGGACGGGACTAGGTTCCGAGACCCAGTACTTC | - | TRBD2 | TRBJ2-5 | TRBV6-1
CASSVNQNYGYTF | TGTGCCAGCAGTGTCAATCAGAACTATGGCTACACCTTC | - | - | TRBJ1-2 | TRBV6-4
CASRGGQGYTQTATNEKLFF | TGCGCCAGCAGAGGGGGACAGGGATATACCCAAACCGCAACTAATGAAAAACTGTTTTTT | - | TRBD1 | TRBJ1-4 | TRBV5-1
CASSASFTGETGQYF | TGTGCCAGCTCAGCGTCTTTCACAGGGGAGACGGGGCAGTACTTC | - | TRBD1 | TRBJ2-7 | TRBV18
CASSLGQGSTYEQYF | TGTGCCAGCAGCTTGGGACAGGGCTCCACCTACGAGCAGTACTTC | - | TRBD1 | TRBJ2-7 | TRBV6-1
CASSLAGYGNTIYF | TGCGCCAGCAGCTTGGCAGGGTATGGAAACACCATATATTTT | - | - | TRBJ1-3 | TRBV5-1
CASSVSKWGVQAYEQYF | TGTGCCAGCAGCGTATCAAAGTGGGGGGTCCAAGCCTACGAGCAGTACTTC | - | - | TRBJ2-7 | TRBV5-4
CASSLYPGRGQTDTQYF | TGTGCCAGCAGCTTATACCCCGGCAGGGGGCAGACAGATACGCAGTATTTT | - | TRBD1 | TRBJ2-3 | TRBV7-7
CASSADSSTEAFF | TGTGCCAGCAGTGCTGACAGTTCCACTGAAGCTTTCTTT | - | - | TRBJ1-1 | TRBV2
CASSFGTGMGPQHF | TGTGCCAGCAGCTTCGGGACAGGGATGGGGCCCCAGCATTTT | - | TRBD1 | TRBJ1-5 | TRBV5-4
CASSPTGTSYEQYF | TGTGCCAGCAGTCCCACAGGGACAAGCTACGAGCAGTACTTC | - | - | TRBJ2-7 | TRBV2
CASSGKSGGTDTQYF | TGTGCCAGCAGTGGCAAATCAGGGGGTACAGATACGCAGTATTTT | - | TRBD1 | TRBJ2-3 | TRBV6-4
CASSSGTGDGETQYF | TGCGCCAGCAGTTCCGGGACAGGCGACGGCGAGACCCAGTACTTC | - | TRBD1 | TRBJ2-5 | TRBV5-1